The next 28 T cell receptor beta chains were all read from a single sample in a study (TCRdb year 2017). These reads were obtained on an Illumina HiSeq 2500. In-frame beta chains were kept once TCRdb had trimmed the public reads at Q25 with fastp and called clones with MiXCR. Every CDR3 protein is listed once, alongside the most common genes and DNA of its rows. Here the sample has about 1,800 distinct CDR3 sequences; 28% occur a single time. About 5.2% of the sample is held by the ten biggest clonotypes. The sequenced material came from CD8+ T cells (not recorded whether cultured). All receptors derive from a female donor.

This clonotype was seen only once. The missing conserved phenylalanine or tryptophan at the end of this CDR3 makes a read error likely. As DNA, the CDR3 is TGTGCCAGCAGTTACTATGCGGCAGGGCTGGGCACCGGAGAGCTGTTTTCT. Translated: CASSYYAAGLGTGELFS. The chain uses TRBV6-5 and TRBJ2-2; D may be TRBD1 (5 bases). The CDR3 spans 17 residues. From germline, CDR1 is MNHEY and CDR2 SVGAGI.

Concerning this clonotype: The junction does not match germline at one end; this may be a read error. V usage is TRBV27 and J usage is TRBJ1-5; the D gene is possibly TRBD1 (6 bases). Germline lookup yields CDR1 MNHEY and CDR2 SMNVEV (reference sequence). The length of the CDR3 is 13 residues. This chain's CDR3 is CAGSTGAGQPQHF. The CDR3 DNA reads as TGTGCCGGCAGTACGGGGGCAGGGCAGCCCCAGCATTTT.

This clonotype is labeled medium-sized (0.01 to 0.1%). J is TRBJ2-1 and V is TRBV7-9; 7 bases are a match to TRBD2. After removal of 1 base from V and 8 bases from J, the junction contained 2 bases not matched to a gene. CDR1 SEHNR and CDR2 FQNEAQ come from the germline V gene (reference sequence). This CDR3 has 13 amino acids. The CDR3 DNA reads TGTGCCAGCAGCTTAGTACGGGGGGATGAGCAGTTCTTC. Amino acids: CASSLVRGDEQFF. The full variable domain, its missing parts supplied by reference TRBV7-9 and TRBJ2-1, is DTGVSQNPRHKITKRGQNVTFRCDPISEHNRLYWYRQTLGQGPEFLTYFQNEAQLEKSRLLSDRFSAERPKGSFSTLEIQRTEQGDSAMYLCASSLVRGDEQFFGPGTRLTVL.

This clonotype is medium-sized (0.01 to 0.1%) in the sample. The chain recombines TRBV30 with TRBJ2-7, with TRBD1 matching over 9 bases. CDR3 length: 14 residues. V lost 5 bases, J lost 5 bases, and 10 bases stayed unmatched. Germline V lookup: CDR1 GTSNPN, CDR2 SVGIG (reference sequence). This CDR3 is CAWDVGTGPHEQYF. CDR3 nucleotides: TGTGCCTGGGATGTGGGGACAGGGCCCCACGAGCAGTACTTC.

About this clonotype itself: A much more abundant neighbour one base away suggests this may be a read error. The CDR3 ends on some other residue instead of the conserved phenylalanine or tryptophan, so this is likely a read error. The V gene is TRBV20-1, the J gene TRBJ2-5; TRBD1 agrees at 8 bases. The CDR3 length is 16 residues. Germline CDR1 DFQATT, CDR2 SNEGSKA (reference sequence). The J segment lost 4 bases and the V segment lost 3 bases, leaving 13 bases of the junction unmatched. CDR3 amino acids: CSARGITGGTGETQYC. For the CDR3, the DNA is TGCAGTGCTAGGGGGATTACAGGGGGAACGGGAGAGACCCAGTACTGC.

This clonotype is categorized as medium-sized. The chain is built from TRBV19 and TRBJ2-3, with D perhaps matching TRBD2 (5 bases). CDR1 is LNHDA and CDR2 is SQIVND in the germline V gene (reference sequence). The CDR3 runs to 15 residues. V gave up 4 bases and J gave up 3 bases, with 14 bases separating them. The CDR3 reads CASSNHTRFTDTQYF. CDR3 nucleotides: TGTGCCAGTAGTAACCATACTAGGTTTACAGATACGCAGTATTTT. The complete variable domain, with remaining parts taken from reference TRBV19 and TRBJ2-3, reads DGGITQSPKYLFRKEGQNVTLSCEQNLNHDAMYWYRQDPGQGLRLIYYSQIVNDFQKGDIAEGYSVSREKKESFPLTVTSAQKNPTAFYLCASSNHTRFTDTQYFGPGTRLTVL.

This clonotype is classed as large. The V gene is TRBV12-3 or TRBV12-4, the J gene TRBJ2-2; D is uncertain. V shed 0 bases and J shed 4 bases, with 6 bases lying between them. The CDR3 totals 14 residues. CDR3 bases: TGTGCCAGCAGTTTAGCCCGAGTCACCGGGGAGCTGTTTTTT. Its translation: CASSLARVTGELFF.

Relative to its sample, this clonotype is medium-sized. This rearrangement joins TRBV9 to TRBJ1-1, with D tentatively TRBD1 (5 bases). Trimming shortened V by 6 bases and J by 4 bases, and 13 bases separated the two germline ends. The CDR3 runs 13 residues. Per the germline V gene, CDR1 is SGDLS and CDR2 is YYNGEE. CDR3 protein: CASIPPGGTEAFF. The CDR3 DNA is TGTGCCAGCATCCCGCCCGGGGGCACTGAAGCTTTCTTT.

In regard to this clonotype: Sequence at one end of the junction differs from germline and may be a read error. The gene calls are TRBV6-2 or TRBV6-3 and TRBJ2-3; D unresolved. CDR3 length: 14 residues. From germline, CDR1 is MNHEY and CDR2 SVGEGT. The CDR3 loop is CSSSPSTYTDTQYF. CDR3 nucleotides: TGTTCCAGCAGTCCTAGTACCTACACAGATACGCAGTATTTT.

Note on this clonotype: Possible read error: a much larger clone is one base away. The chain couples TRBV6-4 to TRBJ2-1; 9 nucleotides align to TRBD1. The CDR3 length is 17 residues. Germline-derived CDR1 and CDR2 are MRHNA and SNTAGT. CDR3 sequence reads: CARSVYPPGQGRNEQFF. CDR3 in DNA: TGTGCCAGAAGTGTATACCCCCCGGGACAGGGTAGGAATGAGCAGTTCTTC.

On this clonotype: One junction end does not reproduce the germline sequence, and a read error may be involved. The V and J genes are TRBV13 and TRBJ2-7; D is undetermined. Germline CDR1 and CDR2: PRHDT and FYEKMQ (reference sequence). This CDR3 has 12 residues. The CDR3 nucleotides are TGTGCCAGCAGCTTAGGCCTCTACGAGCAGCAGTTC. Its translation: CASSLGLYEQQF. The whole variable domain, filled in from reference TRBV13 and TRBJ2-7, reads AAGVIQSPRHLIKEKRETATLKCYPIPRHDTVYWYQQGPGQDPQFLISFYEKMQSDKGSIPDRFSAQQFSDYHSELNMSSLELGDSALYFCASSLGLYEQQFGPGTRLTVT.

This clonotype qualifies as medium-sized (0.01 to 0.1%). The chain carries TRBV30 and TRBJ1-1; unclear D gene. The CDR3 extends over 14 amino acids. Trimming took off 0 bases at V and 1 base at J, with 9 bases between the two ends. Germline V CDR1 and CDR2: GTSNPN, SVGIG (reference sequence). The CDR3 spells CAWSVGAGNTEAFF. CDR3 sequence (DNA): TGTGCCTGGAGTGTAGGTGCGGGGAACACTGAAGCTTTCTTT.

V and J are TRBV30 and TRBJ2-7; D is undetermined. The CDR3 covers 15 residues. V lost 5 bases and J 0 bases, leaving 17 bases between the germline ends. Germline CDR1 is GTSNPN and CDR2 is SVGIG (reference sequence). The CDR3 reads CAWAPDSDYSYEQYF. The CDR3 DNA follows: TGTGCCTGGGCCCCTGATTCCGATTACTCCTACGAGCAGTACTTC.

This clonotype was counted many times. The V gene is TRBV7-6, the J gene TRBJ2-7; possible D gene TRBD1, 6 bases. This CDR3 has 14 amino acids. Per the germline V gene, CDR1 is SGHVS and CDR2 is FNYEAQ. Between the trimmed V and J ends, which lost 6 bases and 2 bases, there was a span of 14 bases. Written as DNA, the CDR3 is TGTGCCAGCAGTCGACCGGGACACCCCTACGAGCAGTACTTC. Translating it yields CASSRPGHPYEQYF.

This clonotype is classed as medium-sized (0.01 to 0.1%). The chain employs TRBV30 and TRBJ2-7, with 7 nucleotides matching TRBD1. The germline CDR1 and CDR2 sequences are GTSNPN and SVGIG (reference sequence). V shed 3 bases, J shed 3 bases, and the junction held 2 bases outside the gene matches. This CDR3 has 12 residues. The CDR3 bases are TGTGCCTGGAGCGGGGACAGCTACGAGCAGTACTTC. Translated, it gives CAWSGDSYEQYF.

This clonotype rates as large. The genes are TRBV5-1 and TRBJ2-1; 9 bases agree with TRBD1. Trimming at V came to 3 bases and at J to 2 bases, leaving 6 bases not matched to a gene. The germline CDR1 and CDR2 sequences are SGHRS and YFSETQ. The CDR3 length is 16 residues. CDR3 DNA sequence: TGCGCCAGCAGCTCACCCGGGACAGGGACCTACAATGAGCAGTTCTTC. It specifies CASSSPGTGTYNEQFF.

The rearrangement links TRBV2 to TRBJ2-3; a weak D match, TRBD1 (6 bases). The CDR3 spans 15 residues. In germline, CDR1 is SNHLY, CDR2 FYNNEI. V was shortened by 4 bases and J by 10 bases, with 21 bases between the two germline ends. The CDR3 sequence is CASSGVGAYTDAQYF. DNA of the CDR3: TGTGCCAGCAGTGGGGTGGGGGCCTACACGGATGCGCAGTATTTT.

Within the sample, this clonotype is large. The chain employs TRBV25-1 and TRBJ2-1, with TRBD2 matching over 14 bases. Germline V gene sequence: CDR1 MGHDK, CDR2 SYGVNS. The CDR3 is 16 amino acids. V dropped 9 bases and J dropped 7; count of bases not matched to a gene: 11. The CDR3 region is CASTPGLAGAGNEQFF. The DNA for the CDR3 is TGTGCCAGTACTCCGGGACTAGCGGGGGCGGGGAATGAGCAGTTCTTC.

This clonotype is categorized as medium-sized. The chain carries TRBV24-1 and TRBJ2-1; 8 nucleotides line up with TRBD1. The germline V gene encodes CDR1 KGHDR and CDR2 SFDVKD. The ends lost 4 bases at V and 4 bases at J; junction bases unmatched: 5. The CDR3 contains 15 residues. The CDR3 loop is CATSDGQGGYNEQFF. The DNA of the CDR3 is TGTGCCACCAGTGACGGACAGGGAGGATACAATGAGCAGTTCTTC.

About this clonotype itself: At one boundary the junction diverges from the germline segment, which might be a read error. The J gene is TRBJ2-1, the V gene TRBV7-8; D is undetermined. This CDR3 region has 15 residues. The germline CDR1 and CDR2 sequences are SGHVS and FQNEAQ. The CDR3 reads CASGFAAGGRNEQFF. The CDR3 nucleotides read TGTGCCAGCGGCTTTGCGGCAGGTGGGCGAAATGAGCAGTTCTTC.

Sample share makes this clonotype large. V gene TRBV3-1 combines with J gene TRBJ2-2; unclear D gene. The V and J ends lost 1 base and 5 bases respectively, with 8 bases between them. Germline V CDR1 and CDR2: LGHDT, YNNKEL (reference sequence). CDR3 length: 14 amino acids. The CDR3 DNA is TGTGCCAGCAGCCAAGCGGAGAAAACCGGGGAGCTGTTTTTT. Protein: CASSQAEKTGELFF.

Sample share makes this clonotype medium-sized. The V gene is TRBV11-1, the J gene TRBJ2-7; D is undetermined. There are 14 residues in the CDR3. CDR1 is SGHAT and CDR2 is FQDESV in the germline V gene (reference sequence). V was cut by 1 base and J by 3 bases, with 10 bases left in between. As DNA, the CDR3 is TGTGCCAGCAGCTTAGGAACGGTCTACTACGAGCAGTACTTC. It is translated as CASSLGTVYYEQYF.

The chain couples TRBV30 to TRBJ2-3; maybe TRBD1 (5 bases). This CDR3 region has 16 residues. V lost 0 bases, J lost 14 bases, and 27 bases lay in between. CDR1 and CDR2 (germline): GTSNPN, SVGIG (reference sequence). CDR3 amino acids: CAWSVPDTSSTDTRYF. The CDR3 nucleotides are TGTGCCTGGAGTGTACCGGACACGTCGAGCACAGATACTCGGTATTTT.

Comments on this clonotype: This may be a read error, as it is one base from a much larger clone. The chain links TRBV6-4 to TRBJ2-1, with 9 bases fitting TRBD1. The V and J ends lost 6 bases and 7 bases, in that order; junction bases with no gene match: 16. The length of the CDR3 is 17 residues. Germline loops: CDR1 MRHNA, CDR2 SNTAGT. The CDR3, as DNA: TGTGCCAGCAGGGTATACCCCCCGGGACAGGGTAGGAATGAGCAGTTCTTC. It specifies CASRVYPPGQGRNEQFF.

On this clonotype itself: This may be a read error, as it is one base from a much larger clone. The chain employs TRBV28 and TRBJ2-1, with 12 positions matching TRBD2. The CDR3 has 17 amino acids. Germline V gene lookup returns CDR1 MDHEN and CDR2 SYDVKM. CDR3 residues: CASSPRLAGEINNEQSF. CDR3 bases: TGTGCCAGCAGCCCCAGACTAGCGGGAGAAATAAACAATGAGCAGTCCTTC.

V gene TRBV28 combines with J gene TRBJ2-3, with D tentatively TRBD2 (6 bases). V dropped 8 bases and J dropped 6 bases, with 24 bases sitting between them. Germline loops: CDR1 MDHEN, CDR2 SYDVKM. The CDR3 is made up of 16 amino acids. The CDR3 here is CASGSLGWGVTDTQYF. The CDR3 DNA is TGTGCCAGCGGTTCGTTGGGTTGGGGGGTCACTGATACGCAGTATTTT.

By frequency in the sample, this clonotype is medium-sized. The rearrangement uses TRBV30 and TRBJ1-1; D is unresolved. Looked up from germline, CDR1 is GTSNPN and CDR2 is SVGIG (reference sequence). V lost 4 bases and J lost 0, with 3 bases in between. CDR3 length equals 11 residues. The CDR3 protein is CAWNLNTEAFF. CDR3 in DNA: TGTGCCTGGAATCTGAACACTGAAGCTTTCTTT.

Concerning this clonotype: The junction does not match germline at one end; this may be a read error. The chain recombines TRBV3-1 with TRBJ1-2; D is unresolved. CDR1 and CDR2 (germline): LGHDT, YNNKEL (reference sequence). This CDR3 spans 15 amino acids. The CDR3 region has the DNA TGTGCCAGCAGCCAAGTTTCGGCGGAGCTCTATGGCTGCACCTTC. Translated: CASSQVSAELYGCTF.